The 18 T cell receptor beta chains below all came from one sample that was sequenced in a study of cytomegalovirus exposure and HLA in healthy donors. It was with 60 Vbeta and 13 Jbeta primers that the PCR ran. Clones were read by immunoSEQ multiplex PCR, and TCRdb kept only the in-frame ones, dropping some. In the table there are 100,000 to 150,000 clones, 78% of which are singletons. Sequencing used PBMCs. The receptor source for this set is a middle-aged man in good health and CMV-seronegative.

The J gene is TRBJ1-1, the V gene TRBV2; 9 bases map to TRBD1. The junction had 6 bases not matched to a gene; V was cut back by 5 bases and J by 5 bases. Germline V gene data show CDR1 as SNHLY and CDR2 as FYNNEI. CDR3 size: 14 residues. The CDR3 DNA is TGTGCCAGCAGTCCGACAGGGGGAGGAACTGAAGCTTTCTTT. It codes for CASSPTGGGTEAFF.

The chain employs TRBV2 and TRBJ2-2; D uncertain. In germline, CDR1 is SNHLY, CDR2 FYNNEI. CDR3 length: 14 amino acids. V lost 7 bases to trimming and J lost 0 bases, with 9 bases between them. CDR3 region: CASTPAANTGELFF. The CDR3 DNA reads as TGTGCCAGCACCCCGGCGGCGAACACCGGGGAGCTGTTTTTT.

The J gene is TRBJ1-2, the V gene TRBV19; D call uncertain. The CDR3 extends over 14 amino acids. Germline CDR1 is LNHDA and CDR2 is SQIVND (reference sequence). V was trimmed by 7 bases and J by 6 bases, leaving 18 bases between them. CDR3 in DNA: TGTGCCAGTATTTCCCGTGTCAGTAGCGATGGCTACACCTTC. Its protein product is CASISRVSSDGYTF.

The chain joins TRBV5-8 to TRBJ1-3, with D tentatively TRBD1 (5 bases). In germline, CDR1 is SGHTS, CDR2 YDEGEE. Deletions cut 4 bases from V and 3 bases from J, with 14 bases between. The CDR3 runs to 15 residues. CDR3 nucleotide sequence: TGTGCCAGCAGCGGGGCCGGGGGTAGTGGAAACACCATATATTTT. Translating it yields CASSGAGGSGNTIYF.

The rearrangement uses TRBV19 and TRBJ1-4; TRBD1 aligns across 8 bases. The germline V gene encodes CDR1 LNHDA and CDR2 SQIVND (reference sequence). The CDR3 is 13 residues long. With V trimmed by 3 bases and J by 14 bases, 8 bases remained unmatched. DNA for the CDR3: TGTGCCAGTAGTATCCGACAGGGGTTAGACCTGTTTTTT. Residues: CASSIRQGLDLFF.

The chain employs TRBV18 and TRBJ1-6; unclear D gene. The CDR3 has 16 residues. V was pared by 3 bases and J by 5 bases, with 14 bases between. From germline, CDR1 is KGHSH and CDR2 LQKENI. CDR3 in DNA: TGTGCCAGCTCACCGGCTGCGCCGGGAAATAATTCACCCCTCCACTTT. Protein: CASSPAAPGNNSPLHF. The whole variable domain, filled in from reference TRBV18 and TRBJ1-6, reads NAGVMQNPRHLVRRRGQEARLRCSPMKGHSHVYWYRQLPEEGLKFMVYLQKENIIDESGMPKERFSAEFPKEGPSILRIQQVVRGDSAAYFCASSPAAPGNNSPLHFGNGTRLTVT.

The CDR3 region is CASSLGQGIDTDTQYF. CDR3 bases: TGTGCCAGCAGCTTAGGACAGGGGATCGACACAGATACGCAGTATTTT. The chain couples TRBV7-9 to TRBJ2-3, with TRBD1 matching over 8 bases. CDR3 size: 16 residues. J gave up 2 bases and V 1 base, and 5 bases lay outside the gene matches. The germline V gene has CDR1 SEHNR and CDR2 FQNEAQ (reference sequence).

This sequence joins TRBV10-3 and TRBJ1-2; tentatively, D is TRBD1 (5 bases). CDR3 length: 15 amino acids. Germline lookup yields CDR1 ENHRY and CDR2 SYGVKD. Deletions cut 1 base from V and 2 bases from J, with 11 bases between. In DNA form, the CDR3 reads TGTGCCATCAGTGAGTTTGGGGCAGGGAACTATGGCTACACCTTC. Encoded protein: CAISEFGAGNYGYTF.

Turning to this clone: In the same sample, other DNA sequences code for this CDR3. This rearrangement joins TRBV5-1 to TRBJ2-2; D is possibly TRBD1 (5 bases). The CDR3 covers 14 residues. V was shortened by 6 bases and J by 0 bases, with 9 bases between the two germline ends. From germline, CDR1 is SGHRS and CDR2 YFSETQ. The CDR3 sequence: CASMGRTNTGELFF. CDR3 nucleotides: TGCGCCAGCATGGGGCGGACGAACACCGGGGAGCTGTTTTTT.

V usage is TRBV5-4 and J usage is TRBJ2-1; 10 nucleotides agree with TRBD1. The CDR3 is 16 residues long. Trimming removed 4 bases from V and 2 bases from J; junction bases left unmatched: 6. In germline, CDR1 is SGHNT, CDR2 YYREEE (reference sequence). The CDR3 region is CASSGGQGSTYNEQFF. The CDR3, as DNA: TGTGCCAGCAGCGGGGGACAGGGGTCGACCTACAATGAGCAGTTCTTC. The whole variable domain, remainder taken from reference TRBV5-4 and TRBJ2-1, is ETGVTQSPTHLIKTRGQQVTLRCSSQSGHNTVSWYQQALGQGPQFIFQYYREEENGRGNFPPRFSGLQFPNYSSELNVNALELDDSALYLCASSGGQGSTYNEQFFGPGTRLTVL.

The V gene is TRBV5-6, the J gene TRBJ2-7; D is possibly TRBD2 (6 bases). CDR1 and CDR2 from the germline V gene are SGHDT and YYEEEE. V was cut by 0 bases and J by 5 bases, with 18 bases left in between. CDR3 length: 16 amino acids. The CDR3 DNA reads as TGTGCCAGCAGCTTGGTAAGCCGGGGCTGGGGGGACGAGCAGTACTTC. Encoded protein: CASSLVSRGWGDEQYF.

The chain has TRBV7-9 and TRBJ1-5; a weak D match, TRBD1 (5 bases). Germline lookup yields CDR1 SEHNR and CDR2 FQNEAQ (reference sequence). CDR3 length equals 14 residues. Trimming took 1 base from V and 5 from J, leaving 9 bases between them. The chain's CDR3 is CASSLGQQDQPQHF. CDR3 DNA sequence: TGTGCCAGCAGCTTAGGACAGCAGGATCAGCCCCAGCATTTT.

A single count supports this clone. The V and J genes are TRBV5-1 and TRBJ2-1, with 10 bases aligning to TRBD2. Per germline, CDR1 SGHRS and CDR2 YFSETQ. With 8 bases clipped from V and 2 bases from J, the junction kept 7 bases outside the gene matches. The CDR3 extends over 15 amino acids. This chain's CDR3 is CASSQLAGPYNEQFF. The CDR3 DNA is TGCGCCAGTAGCCAACTAGCGGGGCCCTACAATGAGCAGTTCTTC.

The gene calls are TRBV6-5 and TRBJ1-5; 7 nucleotides agree with TRBD1. In germline, CDR1 is MNHEY, CDR2 SVGAGI. The J segment lost 6 bases and the V segment lost 6 bases, leaving 5 bases of the junction unmatched. This CDR3 has 13 residues. The chain's CDR3 is CASRGTGVQPQHF. In DNA form, the CDR3 reads TGTGCCAGCAGGGGTACAGGGGTTCAGCCCCAGCATTTT.

CDR3 nucleotides: TGTGCCAGCAGCGTAGAGGGAGTAAATTCACCCCTCCACTTT. Its protein product is CASSVEGVNSPLHF. This chain joins TRBV9 and TRBJ1-6; D unclear. CDR3 length: 14 amino acids. Trimming removed 0 bases from V and 7 bases from J, with 8 bases in between. CDR1 and CDR2 (germline): SGDLS, YYNGEE.

This clone has a single count. The same CDR3 also results from other DNA sequences found in this sample. The rearrangement links TRBV19 to TRBJ1-1, with D hard to call. Trimming left V 3 bases short and J 4 bases short, with 9 bases between. The CDR3 contains 13 residues. Germline-derived CDR1 and CDR2 are LNHDA and SQIVND (reference sequence). Here the CDR3 DNA reads TGTGCCAGTAGTATTCTCGGAGGCACTGAAGCTTTCTTT. Translated: CASSILGGTEAFF.

The V gene is TRBV19, the J gene TRBJ1-3; TRBD1 aligns across 7 bases. CDR1 is LNHDA, CDR2 SQIVND, per germline (reference sequence). The CDR3 sequence is 17 residues long. V lost 3 bases to trimming and J lost 0 bases; unmatched junction nucleotides: 8. CDR3 amino acids: CASSINTGANSGNTIYF. CDR3 DNA sequence: TGTGCCAGTAGTATCAACACAGGGGCCAACTCTGGAAACACCATATATTTT.

On this clone: The junction and the germline gene differ at one end; a read error may be behind it. The chain uses TRBV20-1 and TRBJ1-1, with D unresolved. The CDR3 loop spans 8 amino acids. Germline V gene data show CDR1 as DFQATT and CDR2 as SNEGSKA (reference sequence). CDR3 in DNA: TGCAGTGCTAGAGAACTAACCTTT. Its translation: CSARELTF.